The clone carrying this TCR beta chain was observed many times. Its specificity is unknown. This specimen belongs to a study of response to subunit inactivated influenza vaccine. Study-level points and caveats: The authors proposed limited new T cell recruitment per seasonal influenza vaccination.

One entry per CDR3 protein results from TCRdb running MiXCR on the RT-PCR reads. The sample includes under 750,000 distinct CDR3 sequences, about 12% seen only once; the top ten take about 9.4%. Per germline, CDR1 SGHRS and CDR2 YFSETQ. Trimming removed 0 bases from V and 2 bases from J, with 14 bases in between. The CDR3 is made up of 17 amino acids. The chain has TRBV5-1 and TRBJ2-2; perhaps TRBD2 as D (7 bases). The sample here was PBMCs from blood, taken on the day of vaccination. The clonotype was recovered from a man between 50 and 59 years old who received an inactivated influenza vaccine. The CDR3 nucleotides are TGCGCCAGCAGCTTGGCCGGCGGCGGGGGCAACACCGGGGAGCTGTTTTTT. It translates to CASSLAGGGGNTGELFF. Looking up the rest from reference TRBV5-1 and TRBJ2-2 gives the full variable domain: KAGVTQTPRYLIKTRGQQVTLSCSPISGHRSVSWYQQTPGQGLQFLFEYFSETQRNKGNFPGRFSGRQFSNSRSEMNVSTLELGDSALYLCASSLAGGGGNTGELFFGEGSRLTVL.